These T cell receptor beta chains were read from a single sample in a study of OX40 agonist ivuxolimab in advanced cancers. TCRdb keeps only in-frame clones here, not all; method: immunoSEQ multiplex PCR. This table holds roughly 51,000 clones, around 89% found once. The input for sequencing was CD4+ or CD8+ T cells sorted from blood, taken in a trial of the OX40 agonist ivuxolimab. The receptors derive from an adult with an advanced solid tumor such as melanoma, head and neck, liver or kidney cancer. Each CDR3 is given with its conserved first and last residue. The order of the fields is J gene, V gene, clone size, CDR3 length, D gene, CDR3 DNA, CDR3 protein. The D gene is left open where the match is weak. Where a row states a size, it is once, few, many or the class of an expanded clone; other rows omit it.

J gene: TRBJ2-1; V gene: TRBV7-9; clone size: .; CDR3 length: 16; D gene: TRBD2; CDR3 DNA: TGTGCCAGCAGCGGAGGACTAGCGGGATTTTCCAATGAGCAGTTCTTC; CDR3 protein: CASSGGLAGFSNEQFF
J gene: TRBJ1-1; V gene: TRBV5-6; clone size: .; CDR3 length: 15; D gene: .; CDR3 DNA: TGTGCCAGCAGCTTGGTCGGGACGAGGATGACTGAAGCTTTCTTT; CDR3 protein: CASSLVGTRMTEAFF
J gene: TRBJ2-5; V gene: TRBV19; clone size: .; CDR3 length: 13; D gene: TRBD1; CDR3 DNA: TGTGCCAGTAGTCACGACAGGGGAGAGACCCAGTACTTC; CDR3 protein: CASSHDRGETQYF
J gene: TRBJ2-7; V gene: TRBV6-5; clone size: .; CDR3 length: 16; D gene: TRBD2; CDR3 DNA: TGTGCCAGCAGTTACTCGAAACAGCGGGGGGGTTACGAGCAGTACTTC; CDR3 protein: CASSYSKQRGGYEQYF
J gene: TRBJ1-2; V gene: TRBV19; clone size: .; CDR3 length: 12; D gene: .; CDR3 DNA: TGTGCCAGTAAGGAGGGGGTCGGTGGCTACACCTTC; CDR3 protein: CASKEGVGGYTF
J gene: TRBJ1-3; V gene: TRBV5-5; clone size: few; CDR3 length: 12; D gene: .; CDR3 DNA: TGTGCCAGCAGCCAGGGTGGAAACACCATATATTTT; CDR3 protein: CASSQGGNTIYF
J gene: TRBJ1-1; V gene: TRBV5-1; clone size: .; CDR3 length: 14; D gene: .; CDR3 DNA: TGCGCCAGCCACCCGGGGACCTTAAAGACTGAAGCTTTCTTT; CDR3 protein: CASHPGTLKTEAFF
J gene: TRBJ2-3; V gene: TRBV5-1; clone size: .; CDR3 length: 14; D gene: .; CDR3 DNA: TGCGCCAGCAGCTTGGACCTTAGCACAGATACGCAGTATTTT; CDR3 protein: CASSLDLSTDTQYF
J gene: TRBJ2-1; V gene: TRBV5-1; clone size: .; CDR3 length: 14; D gene: TRBD1; CDR3 DNA: TGCGCCAGCAGCTCGGGACAGGCCTACAATGAGCAGTTCTTC; CDR3 protein: CASSSGQAYNEQFF
J gene: TRBJ1-5; V gene: TRBV19; clone size: .; CDR3 length: 16; D gene: TRBD1; CDR3 DNA: TGTGCCAGTAGTGGGCCAGGGGGTTATAGCAATCAGCCCCAGCATTTT; CDR3 protein: CASSGPGGYSNQPQHF
J gene: TRBJ2-7; V gene: TRBV11-2; clone size: .; CDR3 length: 16; D gene: TRBD2; CDR3 DNA: TGTGCCAGCAGCCGGGGACTAGCGTCCTACGGCTACGAGCAGTACTTC; CDR3 protein: CASSRGLASYGYEQYF
J gene: TRBJ2-7; V gene: TRBV9; clone size: .; CDR3 length: 16; D gene: TRBD1; CDR3 DNA: TGTGCCAGCAGCGTAGCTACTGGGACAGGGGGCTCCAAGCAGTACTTC; CDR3 protein: CASSVATGTGGSKQYF
J gene: TRBJ1-1; V gene: TRBV19; clone size: .; CDR3 length: 13; D gene: TRBD1; CDR3 DNA: TGTGCCAGTAGTAAGGCGGGGACAGGGGTTGCTTTCTTT; CDR3 protein: CASSKAGTGVAFF
J gene: TRBJ1-2; V gene: TRBV7-9; clone size: .; CDR3 length: 15; D gene: TRBD1; CDR3 DNA: TGTGCCAGCAGCTTCGGACAGGGGGCCGGCTATGGCTACACCTTC; CDR3 protein: CASSFGQGAGYGYTF
J gene: TRBJ2-2; V gene: TRBV9; clone size: .; CDR3 length: 15; D gene: TRBD1; CDR3 DNA: TGTGCCAGCAGCGTCAGGGACAGAAGAACCGGGGAGCTGTTTTTT; CDR3 protein: CASSVRDRRTGELFF
J gene: TRBJ1-4; V gene: TRBV5-1; clone size: once; CDR3 length: 15; D gene: .; CDR3 DNA: TGCGCCAGCAGCTCGCAAGGGTTCCCTAATGAAAAACTGTTTTTT; CDR3 protein: CASSSQGFPNEKLFF